This TCR beta chain was sequenced during a study of T cell repertoires in cytomegalovirus infection. On this clonotype itself: Its antigen is currently unknown.

V was cut by 8 bases and J by 0 bases, with 12 bases left in between. The CDR3 is 14 residues long. Looked up from germline, CDR1 is SNHLY and CDR2 is FYNNEI. TCRdb analysed the reads with MiXCR anew, one entry per CDR3 protein. The table includes about half a million distinct CDR3 sequences, approximately 42% detected once. Study-level results: Clonotype analysis showed dominance of the ex vivo response by HLA-C-restricted CMV-specific TCR beta clonotypes.

The rearrangement links TRBV2 to TRBJ2-3, with unresolved D. The sequencing here drew on cultured PBMCs, taken from culture after CMV antigen stimulation. The receptor's source is a human donor in good health (CMV status not recorded). Some clones in this sample may be carry-over from other donors' samples. The CDR3 loop is CASEDPRSTDTQYF. The CDR3, as DNA: TGTGCCAGCGAGGACCCTCGGAGCACAGATACGCAGTATTTT.